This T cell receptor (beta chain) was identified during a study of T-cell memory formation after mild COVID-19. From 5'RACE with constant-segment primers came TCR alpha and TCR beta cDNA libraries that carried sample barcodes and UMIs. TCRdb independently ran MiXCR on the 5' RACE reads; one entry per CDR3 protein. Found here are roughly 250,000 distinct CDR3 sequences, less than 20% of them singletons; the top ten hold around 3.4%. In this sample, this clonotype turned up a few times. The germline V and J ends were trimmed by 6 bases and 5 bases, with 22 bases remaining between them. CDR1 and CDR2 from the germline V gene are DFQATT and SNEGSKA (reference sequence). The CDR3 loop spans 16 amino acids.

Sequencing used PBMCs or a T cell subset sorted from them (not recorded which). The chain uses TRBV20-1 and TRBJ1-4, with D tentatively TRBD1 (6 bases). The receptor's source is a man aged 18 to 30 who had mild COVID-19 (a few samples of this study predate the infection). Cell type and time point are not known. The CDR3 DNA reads TGCAGTGCCCGGGGGGACACAGCAAGCGAGAATGAAAAACTGTTTTTT. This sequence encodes CSARGDTASENEKLFF.